This TCR beta chain is drawn from a study of shared clonotypes between healthy human individuals. At a deep level, the assay was run. The repertoire was sequenced with immunoSEQ multiplex PCR; TCRdb's copy has only in-frame clones and lacks some. The sample holds over a million clones, roughly 95% seen once. V lost 6 bases and J 1 base, leaving 14 bases between the germline ends. The CDR3 loop spans 15 amino acids. The germline CDR1 and CDR2 sequences are SNHLY and FYNNEI. The sequencing sample was made of naive CD4+ T cells sorted from blood. The subset: CD45RA+ positively selected. The rearrangement joins TRBV2 to TRBJ2-3; D gene unclear. The source of this sequence is a young man in good health. The CDR3 nucleotides read TGTGCCAGCAGGCTCGACCCGATGGGCACAGATACGCAGTATTTT. As protein: CASRLDPMGTDTQYF.